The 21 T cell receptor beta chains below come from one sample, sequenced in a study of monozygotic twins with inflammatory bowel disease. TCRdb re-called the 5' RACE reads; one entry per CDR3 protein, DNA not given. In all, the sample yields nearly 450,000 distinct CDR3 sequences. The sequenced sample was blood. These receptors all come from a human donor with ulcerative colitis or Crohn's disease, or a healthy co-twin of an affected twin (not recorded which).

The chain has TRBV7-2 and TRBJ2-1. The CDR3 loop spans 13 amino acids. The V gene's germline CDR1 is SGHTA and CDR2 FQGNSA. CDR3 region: CASSLLRNNEQFF.

The chain's CDR3 is CASSISVADTQYF. The V gene is TRBV19, the J gene TRBJ2-3. The CDR3 runs to 13 residues. Germline CDR1 is LNHDA and CDR2 is SQIVND (reference sequence).

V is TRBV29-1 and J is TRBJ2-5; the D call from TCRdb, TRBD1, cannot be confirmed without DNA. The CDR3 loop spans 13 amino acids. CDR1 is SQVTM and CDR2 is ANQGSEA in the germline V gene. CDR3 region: CSVRWTVQETQYF.

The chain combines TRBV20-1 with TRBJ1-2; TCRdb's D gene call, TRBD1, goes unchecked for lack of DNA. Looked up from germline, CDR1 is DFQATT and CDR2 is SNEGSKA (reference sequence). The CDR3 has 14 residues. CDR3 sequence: CSANPGQGNYGYTF.

The CDR3: CASSPRQENTGELFF. The rearrangement joins TRBV12-3 or TRBV12-4 to TRBJ2-2; TCRdb returns TRBD1, unconfirmable since there is no DNA. This CDR3 contains 15 residues.

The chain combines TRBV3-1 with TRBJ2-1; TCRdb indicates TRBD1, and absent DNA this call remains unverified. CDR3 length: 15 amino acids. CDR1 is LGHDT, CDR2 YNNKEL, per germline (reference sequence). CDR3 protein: CASSQVATGVGEQFF.

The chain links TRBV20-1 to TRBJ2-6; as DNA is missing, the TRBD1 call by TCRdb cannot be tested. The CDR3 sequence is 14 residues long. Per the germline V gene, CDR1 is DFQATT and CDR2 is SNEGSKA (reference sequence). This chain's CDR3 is CSAEKGSGANVLTF.

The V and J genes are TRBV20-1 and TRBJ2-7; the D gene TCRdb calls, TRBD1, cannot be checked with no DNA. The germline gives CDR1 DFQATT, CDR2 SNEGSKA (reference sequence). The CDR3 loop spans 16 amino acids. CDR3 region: CSARDTPRGCSYEQYF.

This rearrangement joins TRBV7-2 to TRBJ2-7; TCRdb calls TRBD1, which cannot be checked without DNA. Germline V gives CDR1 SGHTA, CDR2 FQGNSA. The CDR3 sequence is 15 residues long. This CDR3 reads CASSRTGSFSSEQYF.

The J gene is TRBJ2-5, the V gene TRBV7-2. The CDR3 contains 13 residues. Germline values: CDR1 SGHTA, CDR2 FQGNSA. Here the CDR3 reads CASSSVGLETQYF.

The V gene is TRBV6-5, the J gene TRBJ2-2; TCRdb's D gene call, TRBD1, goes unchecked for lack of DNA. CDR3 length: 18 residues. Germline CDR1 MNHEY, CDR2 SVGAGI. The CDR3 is CASSYSRQRAEGTGELFF.

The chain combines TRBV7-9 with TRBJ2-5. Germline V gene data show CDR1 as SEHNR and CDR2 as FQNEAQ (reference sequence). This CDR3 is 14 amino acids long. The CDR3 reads CASSFKGIQETQYF.

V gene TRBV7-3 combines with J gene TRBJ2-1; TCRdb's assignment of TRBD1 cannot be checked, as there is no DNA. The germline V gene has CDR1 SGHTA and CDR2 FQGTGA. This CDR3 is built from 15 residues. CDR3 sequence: CASSAPGTQRNEQFF.

This CDR3 reads CASSLGITYGYTF. V gene TRBV7-2 combines with J gene TRBJ1-2. CDR1 and CDR2 from the germline V gene are SGHTA and FQGNSA. This CDR3 spans 13 amino acids.

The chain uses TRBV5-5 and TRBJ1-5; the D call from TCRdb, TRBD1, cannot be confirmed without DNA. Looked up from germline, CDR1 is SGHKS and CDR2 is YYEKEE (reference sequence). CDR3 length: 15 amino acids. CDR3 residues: CASSLGTGYNQPQHF.

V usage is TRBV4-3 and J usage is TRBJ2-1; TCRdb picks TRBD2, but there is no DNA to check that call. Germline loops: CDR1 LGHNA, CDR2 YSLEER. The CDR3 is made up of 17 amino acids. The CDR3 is CASSQDRGTSGYNEQFF.

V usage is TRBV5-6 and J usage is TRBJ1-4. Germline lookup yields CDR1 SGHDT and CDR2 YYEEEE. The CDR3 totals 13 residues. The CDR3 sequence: CASSYSEREKLFF.

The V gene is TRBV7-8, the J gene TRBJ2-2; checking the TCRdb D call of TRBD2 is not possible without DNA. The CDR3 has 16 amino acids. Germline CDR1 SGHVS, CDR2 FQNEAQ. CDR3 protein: CASSLAGPASTGELFF.

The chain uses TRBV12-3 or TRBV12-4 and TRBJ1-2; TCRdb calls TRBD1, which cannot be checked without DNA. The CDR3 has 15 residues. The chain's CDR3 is CASSTHPGTPYGYTF.

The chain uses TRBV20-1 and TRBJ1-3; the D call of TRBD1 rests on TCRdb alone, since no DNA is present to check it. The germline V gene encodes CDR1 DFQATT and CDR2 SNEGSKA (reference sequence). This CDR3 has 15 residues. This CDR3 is CSAPNREITQNTIYF.

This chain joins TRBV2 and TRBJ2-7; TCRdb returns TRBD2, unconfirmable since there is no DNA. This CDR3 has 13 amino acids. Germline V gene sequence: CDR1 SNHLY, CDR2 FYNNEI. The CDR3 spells CASSELQGGVQYF.